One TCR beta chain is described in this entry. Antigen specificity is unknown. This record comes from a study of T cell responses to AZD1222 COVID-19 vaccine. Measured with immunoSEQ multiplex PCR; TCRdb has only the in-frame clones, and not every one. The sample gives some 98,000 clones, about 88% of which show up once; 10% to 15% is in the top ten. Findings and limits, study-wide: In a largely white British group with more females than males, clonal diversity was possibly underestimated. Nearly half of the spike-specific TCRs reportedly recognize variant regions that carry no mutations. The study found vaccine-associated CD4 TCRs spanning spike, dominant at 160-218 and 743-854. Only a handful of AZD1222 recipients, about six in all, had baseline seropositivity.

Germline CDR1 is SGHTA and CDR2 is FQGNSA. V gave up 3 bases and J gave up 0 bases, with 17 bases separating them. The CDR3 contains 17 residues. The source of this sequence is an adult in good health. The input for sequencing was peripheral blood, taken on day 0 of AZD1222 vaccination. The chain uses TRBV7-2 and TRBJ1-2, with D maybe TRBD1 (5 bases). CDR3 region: CASSFRGDRNPNYGYTF. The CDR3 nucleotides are TGTGCCAGCAGCTTTCGGGGAGACAGAAATCCTAACTATGGCTACACCTTC.